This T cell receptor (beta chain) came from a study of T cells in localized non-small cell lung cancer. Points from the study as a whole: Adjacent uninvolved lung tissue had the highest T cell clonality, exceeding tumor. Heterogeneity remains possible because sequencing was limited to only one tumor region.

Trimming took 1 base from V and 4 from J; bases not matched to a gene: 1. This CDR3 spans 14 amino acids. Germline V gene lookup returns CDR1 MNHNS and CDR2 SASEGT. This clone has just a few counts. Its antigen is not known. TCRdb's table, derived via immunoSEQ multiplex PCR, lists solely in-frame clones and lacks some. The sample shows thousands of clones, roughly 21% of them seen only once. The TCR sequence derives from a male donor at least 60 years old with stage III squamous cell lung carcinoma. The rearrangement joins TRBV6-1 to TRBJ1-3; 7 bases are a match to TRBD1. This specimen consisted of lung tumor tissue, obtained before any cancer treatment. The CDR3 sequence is CASSEGQGGNTIYF. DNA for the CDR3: TGTGCCAGCAGTGAAGGACAGGGAGGAAACACCATATATTTT.